Detailed here is one T cell receptor (beta chain). Its antigen is still unknown. The V gene lost 4 bases and the J gene lost 6 bases, with 16 bases spanning the gap. The CDR3 is 14 amino acids. CDR1 is ENHRY, CDR2 SYGVKD, per germline. This sample stems from a study of T cells in Graves' hyperthyroidism and ophthalmopathy. Study-level points and caveats: For ophthalmopathy, model prediction preceded onset by a median about six months. Among thyroid clonotypes expanded above 0.001, most also appeared in blood.

RNA transcripts were the template for amplifying TCR beta CDR3 regions. The HTBI primer set was used in a first-round RT-PCR of the TCR CDR3. Using its own MiXCR run on the multiplex PCR reads, TCRdb lists one record per CDR3 protein. Here the sample spans hundreds of thousands of distinct CDR3 sequences, more than 15% being singletons. When ophthalmopathy did not progress within 18 months, Graves' hyperthyroidism was considered stable. PBMCs were obtained from 7.5 to 10 ml fresh peripheral blood. J is TRBJ2-7 and V is TRBV10-3; D is perhaps TRBD1 (6 bases). This sequence was found in a woman between 18 and 29 years old with Graves' hyperthyroidism. The specimen was blood. The CDR3 DNA is TGTGCCATCAGTGCTACAGGGATCGGCGGCGAGCAGTACTTC. Its protein is CAISATGIGGEQYF.